The rows below give T cell receptor beta chains drawn from one sample of a study of Ad26.COV2.S vaccination and SARS-CoV-2 variants. Method: immunoSEQ multiplex PCR; TCRdb's copy keeps in-frame clones and lacks some. The sample consists of 350,000 to 500,000 clones, roughly 90% of them appearing once. The sample here was peripheral blood, taken in a trial of Ad26.COV2.S vaccine versus placebo. These receptors all come from a person aged 18-60 years who received the Ad26.COV2.S COVID-19 vaccine or a placebo. Both conserved end residues are part of each CDR3. D genes are given only for firm matches. Clone size is shown for a subset of rows, as once, few, many or a class of expanded clone.

j_call: TRBJ1-1; clone_size: .; d_call: .; cdr3_length: 15; v_call: TRBV4-3; cdr3_aa: CASSQATVRNTEAFF; cdr3_nt: TGCGCCAGCAGCCAAGCGACAGTTAGGAACACTGAAGCTTTCTTT
j_call: TRBJ2-7; clone_size: .; d_call: .; cdr3_length: 14; v_call: TRBV6-2/TRBV6-3; cdr3_aa: CASSDPGPSYEQYF; cdr3_nt: TGTGCCAGCAGTGACCCTGGACCCTCCTACGAGCAGTACTTC
j_call: TRBJ2-7; clone_size: .; d_call: TRBD1; cdr3_length: 14; v_call: TRBV28; cdr3_aa: CASRPPGTGTEQYF; cdr3_nt: TGTGCCAGCAGGCCCCCGGGGACAGGGACCGAGCAGTACTTC
j_call: TRBJ1-1; clone_size: .; d_call: .; cdr3_length: 15; v_call: TRBV5-1; cdr3_aa: CASSLGLAGYTEAFF; cdr3_nt: TGCGCCAGCAGCTTGGGGTTAGCAGGTTACACTGAAGCTTTCTTT
j_call: TRBJ2-3; clone_size: .; d_call: .; cdr3_length: 12; v_call: TRBV9; cdr3_aa: CASSVEGDTQYF; cdr3_nt: TGTGCCAGCAGCGTAGAGGGGGATACGCAGTATTTT
j_call: TRBJ2-5; clone_size: .; d_call: TRBD1; cdr3_length: 15; v_call: TRBV23-1; cdr3_aa: CASSQSDRATETQYF; cdr3_nt: TGCGCCAGCAGTCAATCGGACAGGGCTACAGAGACCCAGTACTTC
j_call: TRBJ2-2; clone_size: .; d_call: TRBD1; cdr3_length: 17; v_call: TRBV7-9; cdr3_aa: CASSPGQPRRGTGELFF; cdr3_nt: TGTGCCAGCAGCCCGGGACAGCCCCGACGGGGCACCGGGGAGCTGTTTTTT
j_call: TRBJ2-1; clone_size: .; d_call: .; cdr3_length: 18; v_call: TRBV7-6; cdr3_aa: CASSLGDVEGSSYNEQFF; cdr3_nt: TGTGCCAGCAGCTTAGGGGACGTTGAGGGAAGCTCCTACAATGAGCAGTTCTTC
j_call: TRBJ2-1; clone_size: once; d_call: TRBD1; cdr3_length: 14; v_call: TRBV28; cdr3_aa: CASSTLGTAPEQFF; cdr3_nt: TGTGCCAGCAGTACTCTCGGGACAGCGCCTGAGCAGTTCTTC
j_call: TRBJ1-6; clone_size: .; d_call: .; cdr3_length: 13; v_call: TRBV28; cdr3_aa: CASRWAGDSPLHF; cdr3_nt: TGTGCCAGCAGGTGGGCAGGGGATTCACCCCTCCACTTT
j_call: TRBJ2-5; clone_size: .; d_call: TRBD2; cdr3_length: 16; v_call: TRBV11-3; cdr3_aa: CASSLRLAGVQETQYF; cdr3_nt: TGTGCCAGCAGCCTTCGACTAGCGGGGGTCCAAGAGACCCAGTACTTC
j_call: TRBJ2-2; clone_size: few; d_call: .; cdr3_length: 11; v_call: TRBV7-3; cdr3_aa: CASSSGGAPFF; cdr3_nt: TGTGCCAGCTCGTCGGGGGGCGCACCTTTTTTT
j_call: TRBJ1-5; clone_size: .; d_call: TRBD1; cdr3_length: 16; v_call: TRBV18; cdr3_aa: CASSPGTGLSNQPQHF; cdr3_nt: TGTGCCAGCTCACCCGGGACAGGGTTGAGCAATCAGCCCCAGCATTTT
j_call: TRBJ1-2; clone_size: .; d_call: TRBD1; cdr3_length: 14; v_call: TRBV4-3; cdr3_aa: CASSLSTGNYGYTF; cdr3_nt: TGCGCCAGCAGCCTTTCGACAGGGAACTATGGCTACACCTTC
j_call: TRBJ1-4; clone_size: once; d_call: TRBD1; cdr3_length: 15; v_call: TRBV6-2/TRBV6-3; cdr3_aa: CASSNTGTVSEKLFF; cdr3_nt: TGTGCCAGCAGCAACACCGGGACAGTAAGTGAAAAACTGTTTTTT
j_call: TRBJ2-1; clone_size: .; d_call: .; cdr3_length: 15; v_call: TRBV29-1; cdr3_aa: CSVLITGSSYNEQFF; cdr3_nt: TGCAGCGTCCTAATCACAGGGAGCTCCTACAATGAGCAGTTCTTC
j_call: TRBJ2-7; clone_size: .; d_call: .; cdr3_length: 13; v_call: TRBV6-5; cdr3_aa: CASTSSNYYEQYF; cdr3_nt: TGTGCCAGCACTTCTTCGAATTACTACGAGCAGTACTTC